This record covers a single T cell receptor beta chain. Its antigen is not known. Produced via immunoSEQ multiplex PCR; TCRdb's table is partial and in-frame only. The table lists 250,000 to 400,000 clones, roughly 88% of them singletons, with over 0.9% in the top ten. This sample stems from a study of cytomegalovirus exposure and HLA in healthy donors. Looking at the study overall: A later analysis reported the 120 or so validation repertoires used the same platform as the roughly 700 first-cohort repertoires. Whole-study results and caveats: There were some public TCRs occurring in many donors, but most TCR sequences were rare. Reportedly, diagnosis of cytomegalovirus status by the classifier showed high specificity and sensitivity.

V was pared by 0 bases and J by 8 bases, with 19 bases between. The CDR3 spans 16 residues. Germline V gene data show CDR1 as SGHRS and CDR2 as YFSETQ. Separate from the roughly 610-subject first cohort, the approximately 120-subject validation cohort was the one that the donors belonged to. Sequencing was done on a sample of PBMCs. The chain couples TRBV5-1 to TRBJ2-3; maybe TRBD2 (5 bases). The source is a man younger than 45 in good health and CMV-seronegative. For the CDR3, the DNA is TGCGCCAGCAGCTTGGGGACTGGAGGCGATCGTGCTACGCAGTATTTT. Translated, it gives CASSLGTGGDRATQYF. Variable domain in full (rest from reference TRBV5-1 and TRBJ2-3): KAGVTQTPRYLIKTRGQQVTLSCSPISGHRSVSWYQQTPGQGLQFLFEYFSETQRNKGNFPGRFSGRQFSNSRSEMNVSTLELGDSALYLCASSLGTGGDRATQYFGPGTRLTVL.